Presented here are 3 T cell receptor beta chains from one specimen sequenced in a study of blood T cells in healthy people across ages. It was with a sample-barcoded 5' primer and a J-beta primer mix that a second PCR of about 6 to 12 cycles was run. TCRdb re-analysed the 5' RACE reads in MiXCR, keeping a single row per CDR3 protein. Of hundreds of thousands of distinct CDR3 sequences detected, about 28% appear once; the ten largest clones hold roughly 14%. The sample consisted of blood. These receptors were obtained from a woman of 80 years or more in good health.

This clonotype has just a few counts. The chain uses TRBV9 and TRBJ1-1; maybe TRBD1 (6 bases). From germline, CDR1 is SGDLS and CDR2 YYNGEE. The CDR3 runs 15 residues. V lost 0 bases and J lost 1, with 10 bases in between. The CDR3 nucleotides read TGTGCCAGCAGCGTAGAGGCAGGGGCGAACACTGAAGCTTTCTTT. This encodes CASSVEAGANTEAFF.

This clonotype came up many times. The J gene is TRBJ2-1, the V gene TRBV28, with 8 bases that match TRBD1. The CDR3 has 13 amino acids. Germline V gene sequence: CDR1 MDHEN, CDR2 SYDVKM. V was pared by 6 bases and J by 8 bases, with 6 bases of the junction left unmatched. The chain's CDR3 is CASSAGGVYEQFF. CDR3 DNA: TGTGCCAGCAGCGCAGGGGGCGTCTATGAGCAGTTCTTC.

On this clonotype: A much larger clone sits a single nucleotide away, making a read error possible. This likely comes from a read error, as the CDR3 has no conserved phenylalanine or tryptophan at its end. The rearrangement uses TRBV12-3 or TRBV12-4 and TRBJ1-1, with a possible D match to TRBD1 (6 bases). The CDR3 runs to 15 residues. Trimming removed 6 bases from V and 5 bases from J, with 19 bases in between. CDR3 sequence reads: CASSEAAGEKTEAFC. CDR3 sequence (DNA): TGTGCCAGCAGCGAGGCGGCAGGGGAGAAAACTGAAGCTTTCTGT.